This T cell receptor (beta chain) was observed in a study of radiation and T cells in renal cell carcinoma. Time point described: baseline pretreatment blood. Treatment denoted: 15 Gy SBRT to primary tumor, nephrectomy 4 weeks later. This CDR3 spans 14 amino acids. V was clipped by 5 bases and J by 8 bases, with 16 bases between them. Germline V gene sequence: CDR1 SGHTA, CDR2 FQGNSA. This table comes from immunoSEQ multiplex PCR, and its TCRdb copy is limited to in-frame clones, with some not included. The sample includes tens of thousands of clones, roughly four fifths of them seen just once. Sequenced material: blood, taken from a patient whose treatment included radiotherapy and nephrectomy. V and J are TRBV7-2 and TRBJ1-5; D may be TRBD1 (5 bases). The receptor was isolated from a man in his 60s with renal cell carcinoma. For the CDR3, the DNA is TGTGCCAGCAGCGTTGGCCCACAAGGGGAGCCCCAGCATTTT. Protein sequence: CASSVGPQGEPQHF.